The 15 T cell receptor beta chains reported below all come from one sample, sequenced in a study of shared clonotypes between healthy human individuals. CD8 cells classed as naive were CD45RO-negative and positively selected for CCR7, excluding terminally differentiated effector memory CD45RA+ cells. TCRdb's table, derived via immunoSEQ multiplex PCR, lists solely in-frame clones and lacks some. The repertoire holds about 2.1 million clones, approximately 92% seen once, with roughly 1.7% in the top ten. Sequencing used naive CD8+ T cells from PBMCs. These receptors were obtained from a man in his late teens or twenties in good health. Some clones in this sample may be carry-over from other donors' samples.

This clone has just one count. The same CDR3 can be traced to other DNA sequences in this sample. This chain links TRBV5-1 with TRBJ1-2; unclear D gene. The CDR3 length is 13 residues. Germline CDR1 SGHRS, CDR2 YFSETQ. V lost 0 bases, J lost 3 bases, and 6 bases lay in between. CDR3 in DNA: TGCGCCAGCAGCTTGGGTTCCTACTATGGCTACACCTTC. It encodes CASSLGSYYGYTF.

The sample holds a few counts of this clone. The chain combines TRBV27 with TRBJ1-2; D possibly corresponds to TRBD1 (5 bases). The germline CDR1 and CDR2 sequences are MNHEY and SMNVEV (reference sequence). The CDR3 spans 15 residues. Trimming took off 1 base at V and 4 bases at J, with 13 bases between the two ends. As DNA, the CDR3 is TGTGCCAGCAGTTTATTCCCAGGGTTATCCTATGGCTACACCTTC. This codes for CASSLFPGLSYGYTF.

The chain employs TRBV19 and TRBJ2-1; the D is unclear. V was shortened by 6 bases and J by 4 bases, with 4 bases between the two germline ends. The CDR3 has 11 residues. Germline CDR1 LNHDA, CDR2 SQIVND (reference sequence). The CDR3 protein is CASRWYNEQFF. In nucleotides, the CDR3 is TGTGCCAGTAGGTGGTACAATGAGCAGTTCTTC.

The genes are TRBV28 and TRBJ2-7; D gene unclear. The V gene's germline CDR1 is MDHEN and CDR2 SYDVKM. The CDR3 length is 16 residues. V lost 7 bases to trimming and J lost 3 bases, with 22 bases between them. As DNA, the CDR3 is TGTGCCAGCACCACTACGGCGGCAGCCCTCAACTACGAGCAGTACTTC. Amino acids: CASTTTAAALNYEQYF.

The V gene is TRBV9, the J gene TRBJ2-5; TRBD1 matches 7 bases. Germline CDR1 reads SGDLS; CDR2 reads YYNGEE. J gave up 3 bases and V 4 bases, and 12 bases lay outside the gene matches. The CDR3 sequence is 16 residues long. CDR3 nucleotides: TGTGCCAGCAGCCCCCACCCAACCGGACAGGAAGAGACCCAGTACTTC. It yields the protein CASSPHPTGQEETQYF.

The V and J genes are TRBV18 and TRBJ2-7; 14 nucleotides match TRBD2. CDR1 is KGHSH and CDR2 is LQKENI in the germline V gene. The CDR3 loop spans 20 amino acids. J was trimmed by 2 bases and V by 6 bases; bases with no gene match: 18. The CDR3 reads CASSLNPGLAGEGTPYEQYF. DNA of the CDR3: TGTGCCAGCTCTCTCAACCCGGGACTAGCGGGAGAAGGCACCCCCTACGAGCAGTACTTC.

V is TRBV7-2 and J is TRBJ2-4, with TRBD2 as a possible D gene (6 bases). With 3 bases removed from V and 7 bases from J, the gap between germline ends came to 13 bases. The CDR3 runs 14 residues. Germline-derived CDR1 and CDR2 are SGHTA and FQGNSA. CDR3 loop: CASSLGSGLNIQYF. The CDR3 DNA is TGTGCCAGCAGCTTGGGGTCGGGACTTAACATTCAGTACTTC.

V usage is TRBV9 and J usage is TRBJ2-1; 8 bases match TRBD2. Trimming took 0 bases from V and 7 from J; bases not matched to a gene: 9. CDR1 and CDR2 from the germline V gene are SGDLS and YYNGEE. CDR3 length: 16 amino acids. CDR3 sequence: CASSVGLAGRRNEQFF. For the CDR3, the DNA is TGTGCCAGCAGCGTAGGCCTAGCGGGCCGGCGTAATGAGCAGTTCTTC.

This clone occurred once. A junction boundary mismatches the germline segment, possibly from a read error. This chain uses TRBV5-3 with TRBJ2-7, with D unclear. TRBV5-3 is noted as an ORF with a role that remains uncertain. This CDR3 is 15 amino acids long. CDR3 sequence (DNA): TGCGCCAGCAGCCAAGAGAGAAATAGGGTCTACGAGCAGTACTTC. Protein sequence: CASSQERNRVYEQYF.

This chain joins TRBV23-1 and TRBJ1-1, with 9 bases identical to TRBD1. TRBV23-1 is classed as an ORF, of uncertain function. This CDR3 is 17 amino acids long. V lost 1 base to trimming and J lost 4 bases; unmatched junction nucleotides: 10. CDR3 region: CASSQFRDREYGTEAFF. As DNA, the CDR3 is TGCGCCAGCAGTCAATTCCGGGACAGGGAATATGGCACTGAAGCTTTCTTT.

In its sample, this clone was seen once. The junction departs from the called germline gene at one end, perhaps through a read error. This rearrangement joins TRBV5-6 to TRBJ2-3; the D call may be TRBD1 or TRBD2 (5 bases each). The CDR3 covers 13 residues. Germline V gene lookup returns CDR1 SGHDT and CDR2 YYEEEE. The CDR3 coding sequence is TGTGCCAGCAGCTTGGGGGCCGGGGCCTCGTCCGATTTT. Translating it yields CASSLGAGASSDF.

This chain uses TRBV9 with TRBJ1-2; 9 nucleotides line up with TRBD1. The V and J ends lost 3 bases and 5 bases, in that order; junction bases with no gene match: 14. The length of the CDR3 is 17 residues. Germline CDR1 is SGDLS and CDR2 is YYNGEE. The CDR3 sequence is CASSGQYSGQGFYGYTF. The CDR3 DNA sequence: TGTGCCAGCAGCGGTCAATATTCGGGACAGGGTTTTTATGGCTACACCTTC.

The chain links TRBV7-8 to TRBJ2-2, with 8 bases matching TRBD1. This CDR3 region has 16 residues. Germline V CDR1 and CDR2: SGHVS, FQNEAQ. Trimming took 5 bases from V and 7 from J; bases not matched to a gene: 12. The CDR3 DNA is TGTGCCAGCAGCCAACTCCCGACAGGGGTCGGCGGGGAGCTGTTTTTT. This codes for CASSQLPTGVGGELFF.

V is TRBV7-9 and J is TRBJ1-5; D call uncertain. The CDR3 length is 15 residues. The V gene lost 5 bases and the J gene lost 2 bases, with 13 bases spanning the gap. CDR1 SEHNR and CDR2 FQNEAQ come from the germline V gene (reference sequence). CDR3 residues: CASSPNIGRNQPQHF. The CDR3 DNA is TGTGCCAGCAGCCCCAACATTGGGCGCAATCAGCCCCAGCATTTT.

J is TRBJ2-3 and V is TRBV7-9; 7 bases are a match to TRBD1. V was pared by 5 bases and J by 2 bases, with 16 bases of the junction left unmatched. The CDR3 is made up of 18 amino acids. Germline V gene data show CDR1 as SEHNR and CDR2 as FQNEAQ (reference sequence). The CDR3 DNA is TGTGCCAGCAGCGTAGGACAGGTCGGAGGCTTGGACACAGATACGCAGTATTTT. This codes for CASSVGQVGGLDTDTQYF.